This T cell receptor beta chain derives from a study of Graves' ophthalmopathy and Graves' hyperthyroidism. Every ophthalmopathy donor presented moderate-to-severe activity, CAS ≥3, NOSPECS ≥4 and duration under 3 months. Thyroid ultrasound, orbital computed tomography, TRAb, serum thyroxine and clinical symptoms formed the basis of diagnosis. Details on this clonotype: The antigen is not known.

The germline CDR1 and CDR2 sequences are SGHRS and YFSETQ. The CDR3 extends over 15 amino acids. V lost 6 bases to trimming and J lost 2 bases; unmatched junction nucleotides: 9. Researchers took RNA transcripts and amplified TCR beta CDR3 regions from them. Second-round multiplex PCR followed a first-round RT-PCR using HTBI primers. TCRdb re-analysed the multiplex PCR reads in MiXCR, keeping a single row per CDR3 protein. This sample has roughly 220,000 distinct CDR3 sequences, with 45% found just once. Whole-study findings and limits: Blood also carried most expanded thyroid clonotypes exceeding 0.001 frequency.

This clonotype was obtained from an adult man with Graves' ophthalmopathy. The chain uses TRBV5-1 and TRBJ2-7; 9 bases align to TRBD1. Input material: peripheral blood. CDR3 amino acids: CASTPTGTGPYEQYF. DNA of the CDR3: TGCGCCAGCACCCCAACCGGGACAGGGCCCTACGAGCAGTACTTC.